Each of the 7 T cell receptor beta chains below was sequenced from the same sample in a study of blood T cells in healthy people across ages. PCR was performed a second time for about 7 to 12 cycles using a sample-barcoded 5' primer and a J-beta primer mix. One entry per CDR3 protein results from TCRdb running MiXCR on the 5' RACE reads. Seen here are 1.5 million to 2 million distinct CDR3 sequences, 28% observed once, and the top ten hold 7% to 9%. Sequenced: blood. These receptors all come from a woman in her twenties or thirties in good health.

The chain combines TRBV18 with TRBJ1-2, with a possible D match to TRBD1 (5 bases). Looked up from germline, CDR1 is KGHSH and CDR2 is LQKENI. Deletions cut 3 bases from V and 7 bases from J, with 12 bases between. This CDR3 region has 13 residues. DNA for the CDR3: TGTGCCAGCTCACCGGACAAGGCTTCTGGCTACACCTTC. It is translated as CASSPDKASGYTF.

The genes are TRBV4-1 and TRBJ2-7, with a possible D match to TRBD1 (6 bases). Germline V gene data show CDR1 as MGHRA and CDR2 as YSYEKL. The CDR3 covers 16 residues. V gave up 4 bases and J gave up 2 bases, with 18 bases separating them. This CDR3 is CASSRTVTGDTYEQYF. Written as DNA, the CDR3 is TGCGCCAGCAGCCGGACAGTGACCGGGGATACCTACGAGCAGTACTTC.

This rearrangement joins TRBV29-1 to TRBJ2-3; 7 nucleotides line up with TRBD2. CDR1 is SQVTM and CDR2 is ANQGSEA in the germline V gene. CDR3 length: 14 residues. V was pared by 3 bases and J by 1 base, with 4 bases of the junction left unmatched. CDR3 sequence: CSVDKGGGTDTQYF. CDR3 DNA sequence: TGCAGCGTTGACAAGGGAGGGGGCACAGATACGCAGTATTTT.

The V and J genes are TRBV12-3 or TRBV12-4 and TRBJ2-7; TRBD1 aligns across 8 bases. The DNA end is a closer match to TRBJ2-5, so the J assignment may be wrong. This CDR3 contains 14 residues. The CDR3 DNA is TGTGCCAGCAGGAGAGACAGGGGCGTAGAGACCCAGTACTTC. Translation: CASRRDRGVETQYF.

Concerning this clonotype itself: A much larger clone differs by one base, so this may be a read error. This rearrangement joins TRBV6-5 to TRBJ2-5; D may be TRBD2 (6 bases). The CDR3 is made up of 10 amino acids. CDR1 is MNHEY, CDR2 SVGAGI, per germline. CDR3 residues: CASTGETRYF. CDR3 nucleotides: TGTGCCAGTACGGGGGAGACCCGGTACTTC.

The CDR3 DNA sequence: TGTGCCAGCAGCTTAGAATCTAGCGGTGAGCAGTTCTTC. It codes for CASSLESSGEQFF. The chain uses TRBV7-2 and TRBJ2-1; TRBD2 aligns across 7 bases. The CDR3 contains 13 residues. V lost 1 base and J lost 9; bases outside the gene matches: 3. Germline values: CDR1 SGHTA, CDR2 FQGNSA.

This clonotype appeared a few times. The germline gene is not matched at one end of the junction; a read error may be the cause. This chain links TRBV29-1 with TRBJ1-1; 7 bases are a match to TRBD1. The CDR3 loop spans 13 amino acids. Germline V gives CDR1 SQVTM, CDR2 ANQGSEA. This CDR3 is CSVGEGANPEAFF. The CDR3 nucleotides are TGCAGCGTTGGGGAGGGGGCGAACCCTGAAGCTTTCTTT.